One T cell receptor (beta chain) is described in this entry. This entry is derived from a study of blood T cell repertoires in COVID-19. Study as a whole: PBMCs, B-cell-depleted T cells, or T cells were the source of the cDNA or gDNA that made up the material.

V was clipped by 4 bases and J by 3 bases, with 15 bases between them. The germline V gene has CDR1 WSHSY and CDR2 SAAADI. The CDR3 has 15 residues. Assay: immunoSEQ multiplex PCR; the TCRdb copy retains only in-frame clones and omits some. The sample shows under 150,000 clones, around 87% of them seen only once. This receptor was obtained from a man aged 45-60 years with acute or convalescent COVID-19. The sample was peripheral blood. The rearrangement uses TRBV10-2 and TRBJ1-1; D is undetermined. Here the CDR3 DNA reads TGCGCCAGCAGTGGCGGACTTTCCGGAGACACTGAAGCTTTCTTT. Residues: CASSGGLSGDTEAFF.